These 11 T cell receptor beta chains share one sample of origin, sequenced in a study of blood T cell repertoires in COVID-19. Profiling relied on immunoSEQ multiplex PCR, and the TCRdb table lists in-frame clones only, not all of them. The data hold fewer than 350,000 clones, with about 90% observed a single time. Sequenced sample: peripheral blood. The receptors originated from a woman in her thirties with COVID-19, enrolled during active disease.

This chain joins TRBV12-5 and TRBJ2-1; maybe TRBD2 (5 bases). CDR1 and CDR2 from the germline V gene are LGHNT and FRNRAP. V was shortened by 0 bases and J by 11 bases, with 11 bases between the two germline ends. This CDR3 is built from 13 residues. The CDR3 DNA follows: TGTGCTAGTGGTTTGGTACTATTAGCGAAGCAGTTCTTC. As protein: CASGLVLLAKQFF.

The rearrangement uses TRBV19 and TRBJ2-5, with a possible D match to TRBD1 (6 bases). Germline CDR1 is LNHDA and CDR2 is SQIVND (reference sequence). Trimming took 0 bases from V and 1 from J, leaving 15 bases between them. This CDR3 is built from 17 residues. The DNA for the CDR3 is TGTGCCAGTAGTATAGATTTCGGCCGGGACATCCAAGAGACCCAGTACTTC. The encoded protein is CASSIDFGRDIQETQYF. The full variable domain, its missing parts supplied by reference TRBV19 and TRBJ2-5, is DGGITQSPKYLFRKEGQNVTLSCEQNLNHDAMYWYRQDPGQGLRLIYYSQIVNDFQKGDIAEGYSVSREKKESFPLTVTSAQKNPTAFYLCASSIDFGRDIQETQYFGPGTRLLVL.

This chain connects TRBV2 to TRBJ2-2; 9 positions agree with TRBD2. Germline loops: CDR1 SNHLY, CDR2 FYNNEI. This CDR3 is 15 amino acids long. The V gene end was trimmed by 5 bases and the J gene end by 6 bases; junction bases not matched to a gene: 7. The chain's CDR3 is CASSSQRGDAGELFF. CDR3 bases: TGTGCCAGCAGTAGCCAGCGGGGGGATGCCGGGGAGCTGTTTTTT.

This sequence joins TRBV7-9 and TRBJ1-3, with 7 bases lining up with TRBD1. There are 14 residues in the CDR3. V lost 5 bases and J lost 1; bases outside the gene matches: 2. Germline loops: CDR1 SEHNR, CDR2 FQNEAQ (reference sequence). The CDR3: CASSATGSGNTIYF. The CDR3 nucleotides are TGTGCCAGCAGCGCGACAGGGTCTGGAAACACCATATATTTT.

The chain combines TRBV20-1 with TRBJ1-4; D gene uncertain. The CDR3 sequence is 11 residues long. With 0 bases removed from V and 13 bases from J, the gap between germline ends came to 9 bases. The germline CDR1 and CDR2 sequences are DFQATT and SNEGSKA (reference sequence). CDR3 loop: CSARDREGLFF. The CDR3 region has the DNA TGCAGTGCTAGAGATCGGGAGGGACTGTTTTTT.

The chain has TRBV5-1 and TRBJ2-3; TRBD2 matches at 13 bases. V was clipped by 5 bases and J by 2 bases; unmatched bases: 5. The CDR3 totals 16 residues. Per the germline V gene, CDR1 is SGHRS and CDR2 is YFSETQ. CDR3 loop: CASRPGTSGDTDTQYF. Written as DNA, the CDR3 is TGCGCCAGCAGGCCTGGGACTAGCGGGGACACAGATACGCAGTATTTT.

This clone was picked up many times. The CDR3 here is CASSIRGGYTF. The CDR3 nucleotides are TGTGCCAGTAGTATCAGGGGTGGCTACACCTTC. The gene calls are TRBV19 and TRBJ1-2; D is perhaps TRBD1 (6 bases). V was shortened by 3 bases and J by 7 bases, with 6 bases between the two germline ends. This CDR3 region has 11 residues. Germline V CDR1 and CDR2: LNHDA, SQIVND (reference sequence).

The chain joins TRBV3-1 (or the pseudogene TRBV3-2) to TRBJ2-5, with 8 bases fitting TRBD2. This CDR3 has 16 amino acids. After removal of 3 bases from V and 1 base from J, the junction contained 7 bases not matched to a gene. The V gene's germline CDR1 is LGHDT and CDR2 YNNKEL (reference sequence). The CDR3 is CASSHDGGGRQETQYF. For the CDR3, the DNA is TGTGCCAGCAGCCATGACGGGGGGGGTCGCCAAGAGACCCAGTACTTC.

The chain has TRBV18 and TRBJ2-7; 8 nucleotides line up with TRBD1. There are 15 residues in the CDR3. With 5 bases clipped from V and 5 bases from J, the junction kept 11 bases outside the gene matches. Per germline, CDR1 KGHSH and CDR2 LQKENI. In nucleotides, the CDR3 is TGTGCCAGCTCATCACATGGACAGGGTGGCGACGAGCAGTACTTC. Residues: CASSSHGQGGDEQYF.

This chain joins TRBV18 and TRBJ2-7; 8 bases line up with TRBD1. The length of the CDR3 is 14 residues. Germline CDR1 reads KGHSH; CDR2 reads LQKENI. V shed 4 bases, J shed 6 bases, and the junction held 8 bases outside the gene matches. CDR3 residues: CASSLGQGFSEQYF. CDR3 bases: TGTGCCAGCTCACTCGGACAGGGTTTCTCCGAGCAGTACTTC.

Only a few counts were recorded for this clone. J is TRBJ2-1 and V is TRBV7-9, with D possibly matching TRBD2 (6 bases). Per the germline V gene, CDR1 is SEHNR and CDR2 is FQNEAQ (reference sequence). This CDR3 has 15 amino acids. V was shortened by 3 bases and J by 0 bases, with 9 bases between the two germline ends. DNA of the CDR3: TGTGCCAGCAGCTTCGACGGGAGCTCCTACAATGAGCAGTTCTTC. Translated, it gives CASSFDGSSYNEQFF.